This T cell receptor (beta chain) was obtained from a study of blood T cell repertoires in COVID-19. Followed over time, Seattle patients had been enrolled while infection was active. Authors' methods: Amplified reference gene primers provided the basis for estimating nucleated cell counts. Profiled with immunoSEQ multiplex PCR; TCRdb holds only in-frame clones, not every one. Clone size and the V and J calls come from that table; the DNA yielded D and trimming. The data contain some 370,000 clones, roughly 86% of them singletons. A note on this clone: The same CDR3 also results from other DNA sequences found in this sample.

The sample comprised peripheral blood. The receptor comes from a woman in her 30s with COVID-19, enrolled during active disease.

As DNA, the CDR3 is TGTGCCAGCAGTCGGGACAGCTACAATGAGCAGTTCTTC. This encodes CASSRDSYNEQFF. V and J are TRBV6-5 and TRBJ2-1; 7 nucleotides agree with TRBD1. Trimming at V came to 5 bases and at J to 3 bases, leaving 1 base not matched to a gene. The CDR3 is 13 residues long. CDR1 is MNHEY, CDR2 SVGAGI, per germline.